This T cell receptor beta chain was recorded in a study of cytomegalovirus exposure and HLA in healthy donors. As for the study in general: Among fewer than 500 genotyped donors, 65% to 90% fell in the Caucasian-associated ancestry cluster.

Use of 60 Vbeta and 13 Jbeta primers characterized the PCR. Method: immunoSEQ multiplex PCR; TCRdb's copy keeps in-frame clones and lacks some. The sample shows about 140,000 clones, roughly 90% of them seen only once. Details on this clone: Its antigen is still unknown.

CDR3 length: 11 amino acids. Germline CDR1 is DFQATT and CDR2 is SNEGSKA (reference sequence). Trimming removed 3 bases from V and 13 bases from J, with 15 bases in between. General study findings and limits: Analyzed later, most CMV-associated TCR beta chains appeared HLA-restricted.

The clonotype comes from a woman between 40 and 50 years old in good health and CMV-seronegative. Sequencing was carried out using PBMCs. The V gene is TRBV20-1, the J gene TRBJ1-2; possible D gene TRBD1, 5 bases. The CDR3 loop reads CSARFYQGGTF. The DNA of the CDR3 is TGCAGTGCTAGGTTCTATCAGGGCGGCACCTTC.